This entry concerns a single T cell receptor beta chain. Its specificity is unknown. Treatment reported: approximately 9-day PBMC culture with coronavirus spike peptide pools or control peptides (ViraFEST assay). In germline, CDR1 is SQVTM, CDR2 ANQGSEA. Between the trimmed V and J ends, which lost 5 bases and 0 bases, there was a span of 10 bases. This CDR3 region has 13 residues. The Oncomine TCR Beta short-read assay sequenced DNA from cultured CD4+ T cells. One entry per CDR3 protein results from TCRdb running MiXCR on the PCR reads. The sample includes some 14,000 distinct CDR3 sequences, around 50% of them seen just once. The data are from a study of vaccination and CD4 T cells after COVID-19. For the study at large: Of the convalescent patients, who were SARS-CoV-2 positive by nasal swab PCR, about ten had mild and one severe disease.

Sample: CD4+ T cells from blood, cultured in vitro, taken before SARS-CoV-2 vaccination. The chain recombines TRBV29-1 with TRBJ2-5; D assignment may be TRBD1 or TRBD2 (5 bases each). The TCR comes from a human donor who had recovered from COVID-19. In DNA, the CDR3 is TGCAGCGTTCTATGGGGGAACCAAGAGACCCAGTACTTC. This encodes CSVLWGNQETQYF.